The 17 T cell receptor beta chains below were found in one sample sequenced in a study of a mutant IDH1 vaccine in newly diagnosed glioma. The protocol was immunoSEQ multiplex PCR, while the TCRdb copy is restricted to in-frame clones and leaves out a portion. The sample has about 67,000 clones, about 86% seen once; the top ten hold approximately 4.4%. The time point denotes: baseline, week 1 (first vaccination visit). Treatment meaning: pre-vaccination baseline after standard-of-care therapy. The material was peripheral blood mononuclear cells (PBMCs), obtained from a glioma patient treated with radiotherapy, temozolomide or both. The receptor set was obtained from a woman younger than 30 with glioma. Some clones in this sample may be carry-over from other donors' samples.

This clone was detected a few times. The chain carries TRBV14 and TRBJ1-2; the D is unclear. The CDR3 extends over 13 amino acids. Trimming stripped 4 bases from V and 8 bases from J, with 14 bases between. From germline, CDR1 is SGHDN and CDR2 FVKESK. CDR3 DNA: TGTGCCAGCAGCCCCTCCCGTGGGGTGGGCTACACCTTC. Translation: CASSPSRGVGYTF.

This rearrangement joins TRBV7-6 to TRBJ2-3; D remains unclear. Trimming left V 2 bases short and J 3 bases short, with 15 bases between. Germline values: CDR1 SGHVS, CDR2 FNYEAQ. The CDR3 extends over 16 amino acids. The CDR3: CASSLKANERTDTQYF. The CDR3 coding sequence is TGTGCCAGCAGCTTAAAGGCCAATGAAAGAACAGATACGCAGTATTTT.

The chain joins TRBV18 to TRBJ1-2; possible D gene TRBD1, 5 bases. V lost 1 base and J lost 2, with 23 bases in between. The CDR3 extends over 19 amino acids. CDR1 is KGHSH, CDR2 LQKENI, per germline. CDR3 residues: CASSPRGQGGGIPNYGYTF. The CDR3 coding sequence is TGTGCCAGCTCACCACGCGGCCAGGGAGGAGGTATCCCCAACTATGGCTACACCTTC.

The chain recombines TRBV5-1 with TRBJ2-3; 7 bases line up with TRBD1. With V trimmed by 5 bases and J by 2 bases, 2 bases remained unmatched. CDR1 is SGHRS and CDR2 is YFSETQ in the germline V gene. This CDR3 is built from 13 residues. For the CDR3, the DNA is TGCGCCAGCAGAGGGGGCGTCACAGATACGCAGTATTTT. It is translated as CASRGGVTDTQYF.

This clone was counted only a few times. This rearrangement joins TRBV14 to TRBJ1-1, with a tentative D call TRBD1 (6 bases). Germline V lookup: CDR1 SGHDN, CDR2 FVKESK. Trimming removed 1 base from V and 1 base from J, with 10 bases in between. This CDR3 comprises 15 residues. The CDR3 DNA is TGTGCCAGCAGCCAAGTCGACAGGCCGAACACTGAAGCTTTCTTT. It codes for CASSQVDRPNTEAFF.

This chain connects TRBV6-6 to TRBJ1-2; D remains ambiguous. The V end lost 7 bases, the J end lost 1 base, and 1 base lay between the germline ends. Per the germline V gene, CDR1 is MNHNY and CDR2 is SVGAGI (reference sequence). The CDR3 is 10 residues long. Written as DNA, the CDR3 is TGTGCCAGCAATAACTATGGCTACACCTTC. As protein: CASNNYGYTF.

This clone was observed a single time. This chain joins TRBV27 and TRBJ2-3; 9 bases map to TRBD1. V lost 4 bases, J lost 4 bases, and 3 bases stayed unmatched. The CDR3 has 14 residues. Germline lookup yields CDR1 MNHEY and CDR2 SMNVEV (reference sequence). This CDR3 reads CASSWTGAPDTQYF. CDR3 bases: TGTGCCAGCAGTTGGACAGGGGCTCCAGATACGCAGTATTTT.

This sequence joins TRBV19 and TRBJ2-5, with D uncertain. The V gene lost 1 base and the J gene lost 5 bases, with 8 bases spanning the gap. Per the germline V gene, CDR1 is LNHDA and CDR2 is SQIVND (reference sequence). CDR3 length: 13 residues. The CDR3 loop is CASSIASGETQYF. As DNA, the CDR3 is TGTGCCAGTAGTATAGCGAGTGGGGAGACCCAGTACTTC.

In nucleotides, the CDR3 is TGCGCCAGCAGCCAAGAGGGACGGGCATCTGGAAACACCATATATTTT. Encoded protein: CASSQEGRASGNTIYF. This chain joins TRBV4-1 and TRBJ1-3; D perhaps matches TRBD1 (5 bases). Germline lookup yields CDR1 MGHRA and CDR2 YSYEKL. With 0 bases removed from V and 1 base from J, the gap between germline ends came to 10 bases. This CDR3 is 16 amino acids long.

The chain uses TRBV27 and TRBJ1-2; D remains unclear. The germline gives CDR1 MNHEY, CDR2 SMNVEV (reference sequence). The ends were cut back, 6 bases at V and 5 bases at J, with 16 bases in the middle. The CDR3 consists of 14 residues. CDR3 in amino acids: CASRSAELWYGYTF. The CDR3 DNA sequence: TGTGCCAGCAGGTCAGCGGAGTTATGGTATGGCTACACCTTC.

CDR3 loop: CASSQTISPLYEQYF. The CDR3 DNA reads as TGTGCCAGCAGCCAGACTATTTCCCCACTCTACGAGCAGTACTTC. The chain links TRBV11-2 to TRBJ2-7, with D possibly being TRBD2 (5 bases). Germline V lookup: CDR1 SGHAT, CDR2 FQNNGV. The CDR3 spans 15 residues. V was clipped by 5 bases and J by 3 bases, with 17 bases between them.

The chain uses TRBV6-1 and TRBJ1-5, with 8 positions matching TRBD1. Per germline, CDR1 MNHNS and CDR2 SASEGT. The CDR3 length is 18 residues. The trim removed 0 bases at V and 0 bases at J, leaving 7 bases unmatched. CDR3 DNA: TGTGCCAGCAGTGAAGCGCTCGACAGGGGCGATAGCAATCAGCCCCAGCATTTT. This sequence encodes CASSEALDRGDSNQPQHF.

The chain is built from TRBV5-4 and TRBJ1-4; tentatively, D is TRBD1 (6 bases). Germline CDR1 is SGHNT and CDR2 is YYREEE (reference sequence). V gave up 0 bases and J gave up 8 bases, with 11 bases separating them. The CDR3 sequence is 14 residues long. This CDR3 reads CASSLAGAGEKLFF. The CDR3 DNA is TGTGCCAGCAGCTTGGCGGGGGCAGGGGAAAAACTGTTTTTT.

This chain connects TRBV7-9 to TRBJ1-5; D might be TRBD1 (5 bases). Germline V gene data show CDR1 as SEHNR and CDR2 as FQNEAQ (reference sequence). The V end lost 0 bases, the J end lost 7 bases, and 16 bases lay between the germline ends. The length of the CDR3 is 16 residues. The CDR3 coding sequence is TGTGCCAGCAGCTTAGCGAACTCGAGGGGTTTACAGCCCCAGCATTTT. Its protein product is CASSLANSRGLQPQHF.

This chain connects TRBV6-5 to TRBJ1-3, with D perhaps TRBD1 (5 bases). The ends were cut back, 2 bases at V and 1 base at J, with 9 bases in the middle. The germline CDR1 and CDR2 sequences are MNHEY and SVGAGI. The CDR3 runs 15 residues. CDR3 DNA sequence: TGTGCCAGCAGTTACACCGACAGATCTGGAAACACCATATATTTT. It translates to CASSYTDRSGNTIYF.

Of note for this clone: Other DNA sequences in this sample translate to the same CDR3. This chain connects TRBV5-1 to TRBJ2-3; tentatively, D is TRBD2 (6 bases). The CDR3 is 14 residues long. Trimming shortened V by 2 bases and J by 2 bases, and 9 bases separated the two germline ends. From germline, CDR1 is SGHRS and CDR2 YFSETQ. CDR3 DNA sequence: TGCGCCAGCAGCTTAGGGACTCCCACAGATACGCAGTATTTT. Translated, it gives CASSLGTPTDTQYF.

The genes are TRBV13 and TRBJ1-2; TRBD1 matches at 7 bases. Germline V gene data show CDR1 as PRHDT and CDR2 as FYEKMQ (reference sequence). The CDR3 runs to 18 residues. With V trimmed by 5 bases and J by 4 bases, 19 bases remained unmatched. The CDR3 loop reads CASSDRDRAPLRGYGYTF. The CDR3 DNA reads TGTGCCAGCAGCGACCGCGACAGGGCGCCCTTGCGGGGCTATGGCTACACCTTC.